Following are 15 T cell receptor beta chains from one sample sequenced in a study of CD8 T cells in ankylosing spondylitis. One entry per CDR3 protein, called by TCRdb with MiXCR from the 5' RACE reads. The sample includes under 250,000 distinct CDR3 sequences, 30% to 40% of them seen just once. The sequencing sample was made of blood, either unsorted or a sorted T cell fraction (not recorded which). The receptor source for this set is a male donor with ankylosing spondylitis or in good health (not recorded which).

DNA for the CDR3: TGTGCCAGCAGTACCGACAGGGCGAATTCACCCCTCCACTTT. Residues: CASSTDRANSPLHF. The rearrangement uses TRBV12-3 or TRBV12-4 and TRBJ1-6, with 7 positions matching TRBD1. The CDR3 has 14 amino acids. The trim removed 5 bases at V and 7 bases at J, leaving 5 bases unmatched.

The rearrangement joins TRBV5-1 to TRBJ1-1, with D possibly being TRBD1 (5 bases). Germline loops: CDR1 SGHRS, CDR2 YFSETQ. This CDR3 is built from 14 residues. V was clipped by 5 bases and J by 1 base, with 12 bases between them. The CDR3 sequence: CASRVTTGNTEAFF. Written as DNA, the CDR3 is TGCGCCAGCAGAGTTACTACAGGGAACACTGAAGCTTTCTTT. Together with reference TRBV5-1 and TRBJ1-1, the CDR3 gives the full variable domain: KAGVTQTPRYLIKTRGQQVTLSCSPISGHRSVSWYQQTPGQGLQFLFEYFSETQRNKGNFPGRFSGRQFSNSRSEMNVSTLELGDSALYLCASRVTTGNTEAFFGQGTRLTVV.

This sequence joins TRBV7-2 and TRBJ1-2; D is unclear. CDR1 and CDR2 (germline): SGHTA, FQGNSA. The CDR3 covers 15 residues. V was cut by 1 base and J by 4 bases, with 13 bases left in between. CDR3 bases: TGTGCCAGCAGCTTAGTTGTAGGGATGGCCTATGGCTACACCTTC. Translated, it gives CASSLVVGMAYGYTF.

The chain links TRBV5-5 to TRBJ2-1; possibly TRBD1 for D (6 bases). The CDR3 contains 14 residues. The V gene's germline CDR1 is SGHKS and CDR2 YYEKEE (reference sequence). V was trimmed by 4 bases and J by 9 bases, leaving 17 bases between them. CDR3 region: CASSQGIKGSEQFF. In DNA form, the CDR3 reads TGTGCCAGCAGCCAGGGGATCAAAGGCAGTGAGCAGTTCTTC. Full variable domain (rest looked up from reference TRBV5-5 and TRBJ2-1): DAGVTQSPTHLIKTRGQQVTLRCSPISGHKSVSWYQQVLGQGPQFIFQYYEKEERGRGNFPDRFSARQFPNYSSELNVNALLLGDSALYLCASSQGIKGSEQFFGPGTRLTVL.

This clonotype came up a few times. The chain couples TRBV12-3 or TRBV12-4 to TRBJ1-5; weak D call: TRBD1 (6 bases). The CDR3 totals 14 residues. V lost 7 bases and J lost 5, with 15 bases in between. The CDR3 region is CASNTQGGHQPQHF. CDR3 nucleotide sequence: TGTGCCAGCAACACACAGGGTGGGCATCAGCCCCAGCATTTT.

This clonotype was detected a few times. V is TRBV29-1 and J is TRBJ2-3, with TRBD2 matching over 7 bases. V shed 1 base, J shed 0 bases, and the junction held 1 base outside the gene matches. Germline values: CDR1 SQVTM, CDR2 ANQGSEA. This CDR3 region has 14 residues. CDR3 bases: TGCAGCGTTGAAGGTAGCGGGAGCACAGATACGCAGTATTTT. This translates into CSVEGSGSTDTQYF.

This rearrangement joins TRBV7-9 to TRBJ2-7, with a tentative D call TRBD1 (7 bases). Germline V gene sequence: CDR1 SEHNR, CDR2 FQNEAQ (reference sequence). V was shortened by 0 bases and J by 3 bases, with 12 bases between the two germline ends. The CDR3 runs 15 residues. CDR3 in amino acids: CASSLAAGQIYEQYF. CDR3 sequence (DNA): TGTGCCAGCAGCTTAGCCGCGGGACAGATCTACGAGCAGTACTTC.

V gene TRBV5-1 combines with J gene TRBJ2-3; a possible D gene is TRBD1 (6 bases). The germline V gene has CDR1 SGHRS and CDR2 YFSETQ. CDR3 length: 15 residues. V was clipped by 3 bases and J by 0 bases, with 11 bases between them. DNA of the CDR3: TGCGCCAGCAGCTCAACAGGGAAAAGCACAGATACGCAGTATTTT. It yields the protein CASSSTGKSTDTQYF. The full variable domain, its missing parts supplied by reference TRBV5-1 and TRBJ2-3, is KAGVTQTPRYLIKTRGQQVTLSCSPISGHRSVSWYQQTPGQGLQFLFEYFSETQRNKGNFPGRFSGRQFSNSRSEMNVSTLELGDSALYLCASSSTGKSTDTQYFGPGTRLTVL.

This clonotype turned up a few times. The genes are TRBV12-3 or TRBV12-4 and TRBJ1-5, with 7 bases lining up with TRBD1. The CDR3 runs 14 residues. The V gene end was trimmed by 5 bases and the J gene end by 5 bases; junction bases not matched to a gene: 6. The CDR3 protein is CASSPDRVDQPQHF. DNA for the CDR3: TGTGCCAGCAGTCCTGACAGGGTCGATCAGCCCCAGCATTTT.

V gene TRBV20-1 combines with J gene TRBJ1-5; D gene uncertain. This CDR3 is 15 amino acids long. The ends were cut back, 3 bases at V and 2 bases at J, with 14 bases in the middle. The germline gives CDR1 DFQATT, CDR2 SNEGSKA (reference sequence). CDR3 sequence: CSASQRWQGNQPQHF. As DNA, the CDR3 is TGCAGTGCTAGTCAAAGGTGGCAGGGCAATCAGCCCCAGCATTTT.

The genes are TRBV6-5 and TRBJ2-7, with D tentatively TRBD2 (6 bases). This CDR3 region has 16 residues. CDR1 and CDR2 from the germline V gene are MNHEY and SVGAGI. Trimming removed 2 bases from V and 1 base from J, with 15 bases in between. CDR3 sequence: CASSYPGDRRSYEQYF. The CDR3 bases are TGTGCCAGCAGTTACCCGGGGGACCGACGATCCTACGAGCAGTACTTC.

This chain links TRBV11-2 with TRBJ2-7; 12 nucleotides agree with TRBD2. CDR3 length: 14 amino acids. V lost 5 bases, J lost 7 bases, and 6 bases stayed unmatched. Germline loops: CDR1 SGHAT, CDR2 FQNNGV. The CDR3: CASSSLAGGREQYF. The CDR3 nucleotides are TGTGCCAGCAGCAGTCTAGCGGGGGGGCGAGAGCAGTACTTC.

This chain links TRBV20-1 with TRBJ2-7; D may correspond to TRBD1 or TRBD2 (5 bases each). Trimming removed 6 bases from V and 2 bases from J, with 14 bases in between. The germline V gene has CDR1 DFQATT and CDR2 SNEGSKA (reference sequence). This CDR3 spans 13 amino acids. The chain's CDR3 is CSAPGTPAYEQYF. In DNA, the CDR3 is TGCAGTGCCCCAGGGACGCCAGCCTACGAGCAGTACTTC.

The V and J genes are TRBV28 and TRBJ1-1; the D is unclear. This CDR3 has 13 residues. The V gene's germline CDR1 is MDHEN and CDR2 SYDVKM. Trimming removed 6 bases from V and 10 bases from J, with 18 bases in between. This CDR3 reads CASSPGGMDRAFF. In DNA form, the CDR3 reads TGTGCCAGCAGCCCTGGAGGTATGGACCGAGCTTTCTTT.

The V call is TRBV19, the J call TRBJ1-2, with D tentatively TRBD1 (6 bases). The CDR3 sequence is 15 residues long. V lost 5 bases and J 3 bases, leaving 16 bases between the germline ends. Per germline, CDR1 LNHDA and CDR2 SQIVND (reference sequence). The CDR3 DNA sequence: TGTGCCAGTAGTCCCCCTCGGCAGGGGCACTATGGCTACACCTTC. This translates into CASSPPRQGHYGYTF.